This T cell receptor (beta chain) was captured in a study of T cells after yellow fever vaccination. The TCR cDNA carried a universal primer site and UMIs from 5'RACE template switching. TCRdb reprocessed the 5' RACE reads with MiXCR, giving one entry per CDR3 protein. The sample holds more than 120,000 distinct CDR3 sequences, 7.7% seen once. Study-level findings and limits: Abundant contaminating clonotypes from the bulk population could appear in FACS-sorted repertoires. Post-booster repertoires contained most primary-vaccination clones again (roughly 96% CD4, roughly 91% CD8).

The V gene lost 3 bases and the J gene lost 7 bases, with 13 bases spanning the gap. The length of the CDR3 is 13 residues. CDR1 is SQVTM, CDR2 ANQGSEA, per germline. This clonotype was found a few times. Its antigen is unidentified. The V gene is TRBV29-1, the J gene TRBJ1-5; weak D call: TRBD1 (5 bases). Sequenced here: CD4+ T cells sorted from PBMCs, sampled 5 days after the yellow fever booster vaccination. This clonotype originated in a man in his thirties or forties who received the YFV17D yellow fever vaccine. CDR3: CSVDGGGGQPQHF. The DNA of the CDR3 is TGCAGCGTTGATGGGGGGGGGGGACAGCCCCAGCATTTT.